This T cell receptor beta chain comes out of a study of Graves' ophthalmopathy and Graves' hyperthyroidism. If patients had other autoimmune diseases, uncontrolled infections, pregnancy or lactation, they were excluded. The source of the PBMCs was over 8.5 ml of fresh peripheral blood. RNA transcripts were the source from which TCR beta CDR3 regions were amplified. RT-PCR with HTBI primers came first, then second-round multiplex PCR. TCRdb called the multiplex PCR reads again in MiXCR, with one record for every CDR3 protein. The data contain about 210,000 distinct CDR3 sequences, under 30% of them singletons. The CDR3 consists of 15 residues. Unmatched junction bases numbered 12, after V lost 7 bases and J lost 5 bases. CDR1 and CDR2 from the germline V gene are MNHNS and SASEGT. Regarding the study as a whole: The authors also found most expanded thyroid clonotypes above 0.001 frequency in blood.

Points on this clonotype: Its antigen is undetermined.

The chain couples TRBV6-1 to TRBJ2-5, with 8 bases fitting TRBD1. This sequence was found in a man aged 50 or older with Graves' ophthalmopathy. Sample: peripheral blood. CDR3 sequence: CASTDSSGGVETQYF. The DNA for the CDR3 is TGTGCCAGCACCGATTCCTCAGGGGGCGTGGAGACCCAGTACTTC.